The rows below give T cell receptor beta chains drawn from one sample of a study of Japanese encephalitis immunity and Zika vaccine responses. TCRdb fed the 5' RACE reads into MiXCR, producing one record per CDR3 protein. The table shows approximately 250 distinct CDR3 sequences, with around 2.1% occurring only once. The source was antigen-activated CD8+ T cells from blood, cultured, collected during a Zika inactivated vaccine study. These receptors originate from an adult man who received an inactivated Zika virus vaccine. CDR3s include the opening cysteine and the closing phenylalanine or tryptophan. A D gene is named only where the DNA matches it firmly. Clone size is shown for a subset of rows, as once, few, many or a class of expanded clone.

TRBJ1-5	large	.	TRBV27	TGTGCCAGCAGTTCCATGGGGAGCTCCAATCAGCCCCAGCATTTT	CASSSMGSSNQPQHF
TRBJ1-2	large	TRBD1	TRBV12-3/TRBV12-4	TGTGCCAGCAGTTTAGCGCATTGGGACAGCTATGGCTACACCTTC	CASSLAHWDSYGYTF
TRBJ2-7	hyperexpanded	.	TRBV4-3	TGCGCCAGCAGCCTGGTCGGGGGCCTTCTGAACGAGCAGTACTTC	CASSLVGGLLNEQYF
TRBJ1-1	large	TRBD1	TRBV4-3	TGCGCCAGCAGCCTTTCCGGGACAGGGAACACTGAAGCTTTCTTT	CASSLSGTGNTEAFF
TRBJ2-1	large	.	TRBV7-3	TGTGCCAGCAGCTTGGGTATTTACAATGAGCAGTTCTTC	CASSLGIYNEQFF
TRBJ1-5	large	.	TRBV24-1	TGTGCCACCAGTGATTTGTTATTCCTTGGAATTCAGCCCCAGCATTTT	CATSDLLFLGIQPQHF
TRBJ1-2	medium-sized	.	TRBV6-5	TGTGCCAGCAAATCAAACTATGGCTACACCTTC	CASKSNYGYTF
TRBJ2-7	hyperexpanded	TRBD2	TRBV4-3	TGCGCCAGCAGCCAAGATTGGGATAGCGGGGTCGAGCAGTACTTC	CASSQDWDSGVEQYF
TRBJ1-2	.	.	TRBV10-3	TGTGCCATCAGTGTGGGGGGGGCCTATGGCTACACCTTC	CAISVGGAYGYTF
TRBJ1-1	hyperexpanded	.	TRBV4-3	TGCGCCAGCAGCCAAGCGGACTTCTCGGGCACTGAAGCTTTCTTT	CASSQADFSGTEAFF
TRBJ1-1	medium-sized	.	TRBV4-3	TGCGCCAGCAGCCAAGATGGCGGGGAGGGGACTGAAGCTTTCTTT	CASSQDGGEGTEAFF
TRBJ1-1	large	TRBD1	TRBV4-3	TGCGCCAGCAGCCAGACAGGGGTCCCCGAAGCTTTCTTT	CASSQTGVPEAFF
TRBJ1-1	large	.	TRBV4-3	TGCGCCAGCAGCCAAGTGCTGGGACCGGACACTGAAGCTTTCTTT	CASSQVLGPDTEAFF
TRBJ2-3	hyperexpanded	.	TRBV5-1	TGCGCCAGCTTAGGCCCCACAGATACGCAGTATTTT	CASLGPTDTQYF
TRBJ2-7	large	TRBD1	TRBV4-3	TGCGCCAGCAGCGAGGTTCGTGGACAGGCCTACGAGCAGTACTTC	CASSEVRGQAYEQYF
TRBJ1-1	hyperexpanded	.	TRBV4-3	TGCGCCAGCAGCCAACCGGACGGGAACACTGAAGCTTTCTTT	CASSQPDGNTEAFF
TRBJ2-4	large	.	TRBV4-1	TGCGCCAGCAGCCTGAGCCCCCTGGACAGCTTGTACTTC	CASSLSPLDSLYF
TRBJ1-1	large	TRBD1	TRBV4-3	TGCGCCAGCAGCCAAGATTCAGGACAGGTAACTGAAGCTTTCTTT	CASSQDSGQVTEAFF
TRBJ2-3	large	TRBD2	TRBV13	TGTGCCAGCAGCGTATTCGGGACTAGCGAGACAGATACGCAGTATTTT	CASSVFGTSETDTQYF